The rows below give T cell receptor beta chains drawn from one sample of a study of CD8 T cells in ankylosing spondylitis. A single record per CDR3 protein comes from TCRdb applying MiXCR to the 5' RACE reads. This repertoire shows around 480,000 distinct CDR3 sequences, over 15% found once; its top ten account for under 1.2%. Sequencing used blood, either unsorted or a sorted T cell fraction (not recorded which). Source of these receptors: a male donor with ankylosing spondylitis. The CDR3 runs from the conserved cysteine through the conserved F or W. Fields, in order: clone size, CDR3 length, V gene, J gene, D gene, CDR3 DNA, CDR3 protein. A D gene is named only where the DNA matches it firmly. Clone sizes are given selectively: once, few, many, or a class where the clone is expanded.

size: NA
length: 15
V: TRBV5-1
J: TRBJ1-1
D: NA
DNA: TGCGCCAGCAGCTTGATGGTCCAGGAGAACACTGAAGCTTTCTTT
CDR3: CASSLMVQENTEAFF

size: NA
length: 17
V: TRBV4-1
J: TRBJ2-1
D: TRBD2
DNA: TGCGCCAGCAGCCCGTCATGGGCGGGGGGGCAGAACAATGAGCAGTTCTTC
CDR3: CASSPSWAGGQNNEQFF

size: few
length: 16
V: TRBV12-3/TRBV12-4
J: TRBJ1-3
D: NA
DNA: TGTGCCAGCAGTTTAGCCCGACAGAGCTCTGGAAACACCATATATTTT
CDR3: CASSLARQSSGNTIYF

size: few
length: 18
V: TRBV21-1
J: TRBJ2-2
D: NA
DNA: TGTGCCAGCAGCACGCGGACTAGCGGGGGACCGAACACCGGGGAGCTGTTTTTT
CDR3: CASSTRTSGGPNTGELFF

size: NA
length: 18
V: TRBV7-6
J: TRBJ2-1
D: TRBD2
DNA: TGTGCCAGCAGCTTATGGACTAGCGGGGGGCCCACCTACAATGAGCAGTTCTTC
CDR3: CASSLWTSGGPTYNEQFF

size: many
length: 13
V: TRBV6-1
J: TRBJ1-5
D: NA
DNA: TGTGCCAGCAGTGAGAGCTACAATCAGCCCCAGCATTTT
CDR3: CASSESYNQPQHF

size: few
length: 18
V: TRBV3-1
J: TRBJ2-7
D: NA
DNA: TGTGCCAGCATTCCTCCCCCCCATGGCTGGGGTTGGGAAAACGAGCAGTACTTC
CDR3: CASIPPPHGWGWENEQYF

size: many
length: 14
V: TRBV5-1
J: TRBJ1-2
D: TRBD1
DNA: TGCGCCAGCAGCTTTGGACAGGGGAGTTCTGGCTACACCTTC
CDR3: CASSFGQGSSGYTF

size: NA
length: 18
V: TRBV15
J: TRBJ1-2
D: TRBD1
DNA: TGTGCCACCAGCGAGGGGCAGGGGGCTGCGTTGGCTAACTATGGCTACACCTTC
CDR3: CATSEGQGAALANYGYTF

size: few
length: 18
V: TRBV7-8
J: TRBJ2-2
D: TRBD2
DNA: TGTGCCAGCAGCTTAGGACTAGCGGGGGCCGCGAACACCGGGGAGCTGTTTTTT
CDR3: CASSLGLAGAANTGELFF

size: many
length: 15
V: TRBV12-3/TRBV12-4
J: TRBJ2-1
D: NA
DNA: TGTGCCAGCAGTTTGTCTGGCGGGACTTACAATGAGCAGTTCTTC
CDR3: CASSLSGGTYNEQFF

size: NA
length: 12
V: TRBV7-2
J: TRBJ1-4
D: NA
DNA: TGTGCCAGCAGCAACCCCGGGACGGCTAGTTTTTTT
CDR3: CASSNPGTASFF

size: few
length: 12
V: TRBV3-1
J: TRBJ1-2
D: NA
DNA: TGTGCCAGCAGCCAACAGACCTATGGCTACACCTTC
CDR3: CASSQQTYGYTF

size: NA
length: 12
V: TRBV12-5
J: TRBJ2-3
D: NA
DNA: TGTGCTACCGAGGAGTTAGTTGGTACGCAGTATTTT
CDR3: CATEELVGTQYF

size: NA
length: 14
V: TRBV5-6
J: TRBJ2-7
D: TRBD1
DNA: TGTGCCAGCACCCAAGGGGGCTACCCCCACGAGCAGTACTTC
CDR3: CASTQGGYPHEQYF

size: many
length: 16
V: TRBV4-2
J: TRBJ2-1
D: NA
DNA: TGTGCCAGCAGCCAAGATGCTAACCGTGGTTACAATGAGCAGTTCTTC
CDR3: CASSQDANRGYNEQFF

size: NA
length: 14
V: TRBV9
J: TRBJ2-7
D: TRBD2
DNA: TGTGCCAGCAGCACGGGACTAGACCTCTACGAGCAGTACTTC
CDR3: CASSTGLDLYEQYF

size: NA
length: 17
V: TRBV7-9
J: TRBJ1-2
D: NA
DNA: TGTGCCAGCAGCTTATGGTCAGGGGAGTGGGGTAACTATGGCTACACCTTC
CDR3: CASSLWSGEWGNYGYTF

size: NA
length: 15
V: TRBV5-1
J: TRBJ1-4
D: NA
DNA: TGCGCCAGCAGCTTGAGCGGCCAGGGTGGCGAAAAACTGTTTTTT
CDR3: CASSLSGQGGEKLFF

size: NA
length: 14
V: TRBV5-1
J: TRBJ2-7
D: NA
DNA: TGCGCCAGCAGCTGGAGCGACATCTCCTACGAGCAGTACTTC
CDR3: CASSWSDISYEQYF

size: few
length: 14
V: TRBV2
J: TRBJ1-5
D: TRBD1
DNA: TGTGCCAGCAGCGATGACAGGGGCAATCAGCCCCAGCATTTT
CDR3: CASSDDRGNQPQHF

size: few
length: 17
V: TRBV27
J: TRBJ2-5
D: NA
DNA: TGTGCCAGCAGTTTAGGACTCGGCGGACTCACCCAAGAGACCCAGTACTTC
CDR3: CASSLGLGGLTQETQYF

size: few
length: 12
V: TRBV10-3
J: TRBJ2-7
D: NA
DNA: TGTGCCATCAGTGAACGGACAGACGAGCAGTACTTC
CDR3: CAISERTDEQYF

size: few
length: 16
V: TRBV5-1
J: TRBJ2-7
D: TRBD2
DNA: TGCGCCAGCAGCACAGGACTAGCGGGAGACTCCTACGAGCAGTACTTC
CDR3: CASSTGLAGDSYEQYF

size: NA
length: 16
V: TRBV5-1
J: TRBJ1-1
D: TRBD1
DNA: TGCGCCAGCTCCGAAGGGGACAGCAGAACCAACACTGAAGCTTTCTTT
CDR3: CASSEGDSRTNTEAFF

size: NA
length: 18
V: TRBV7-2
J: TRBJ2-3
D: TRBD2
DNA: TGTGCCAGCAGCTTAGCGCGCGGCGGGAGGGGTGCGGCAGATACGCAGTATTTT
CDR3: CASSLARGGRGAADTQYF

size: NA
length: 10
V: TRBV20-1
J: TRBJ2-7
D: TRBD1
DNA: TGCAGTGCTAGAGGGACAGGTGGCGACTTC
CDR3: CSARGTGGDF

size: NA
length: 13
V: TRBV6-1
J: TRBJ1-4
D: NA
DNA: TGTGCCAGCAGTGCAGCCAGAAATGAAAAACTGTTTTTT
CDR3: CASSAARNEKLFF

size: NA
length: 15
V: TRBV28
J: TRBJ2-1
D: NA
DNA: TGTGCCAGCAGTTCTCCGACAGGAATTACCATGAAGCAGTTCTTC
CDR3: CASSSPTGITMKQFF

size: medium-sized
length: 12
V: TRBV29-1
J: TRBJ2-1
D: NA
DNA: TGCAGCGTTGAGTTACCACGGGGTGAGCAGTTCTTC
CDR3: CSVELPRGEQFF

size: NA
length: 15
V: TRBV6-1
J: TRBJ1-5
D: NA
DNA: TGTGCCAGCAGTCCGACAGACCTAAGCAATCAGCCCCAGCATTTT
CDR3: CASSPTDLSNQPQHF

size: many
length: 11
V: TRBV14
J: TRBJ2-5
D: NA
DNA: TGTGCCAGCAGCCAAGGATCGGCCCAGTACTTC
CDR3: CASSQGSAQYF

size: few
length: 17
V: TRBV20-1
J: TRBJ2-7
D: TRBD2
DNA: TGCAGTGCTAGAATGCTAGTAGCGGGATCAGGCTCCTACGAGCAGTACTTC
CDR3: CSARMLVAGSGSYEQYF

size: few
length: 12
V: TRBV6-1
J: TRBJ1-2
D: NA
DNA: TGTGCCACCGTAGGGACACCCTATGGCTACACCTTC
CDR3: CATVGTPYGYTF

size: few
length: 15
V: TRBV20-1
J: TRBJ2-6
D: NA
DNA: TGCAGTGCTAGTTCAATAGTAGTTGGGGCCAACGTCCTGACTTTC
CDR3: CSASSIVVGANVLTF

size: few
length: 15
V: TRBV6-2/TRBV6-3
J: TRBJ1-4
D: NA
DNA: TGTGCCAGCAGGTCGAACAGGAGCCCCCTCGAAAAACTGTTTTTT
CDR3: CASRSNRSPLEKLFF

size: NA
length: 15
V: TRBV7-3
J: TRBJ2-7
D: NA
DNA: TGTGCCAGCAGCTTAAATCCAGGGCCCTCCTACGAGCAGTACTTC
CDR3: CASSLNPGPSYEQYF

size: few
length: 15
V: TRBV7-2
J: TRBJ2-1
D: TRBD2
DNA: TGTGCCAGCAGCTACGGACTAGCGGAATACAATGAGCAGTTCTTC
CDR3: CASSYGLAEYNEQFF

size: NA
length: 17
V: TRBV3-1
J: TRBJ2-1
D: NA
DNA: TGTGCCAGCAGCCAAGAGGCGAAGGGGGGTGTTTACAATGAGCAGTTCTTC
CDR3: CASSQEAKGGVYNEQFF

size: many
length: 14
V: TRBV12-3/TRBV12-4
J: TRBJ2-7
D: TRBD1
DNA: TGTGCCAGTATCGGGGACAGGGGTACCTACGAGCAGTACTTC
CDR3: CASIGDRGTYEQYF

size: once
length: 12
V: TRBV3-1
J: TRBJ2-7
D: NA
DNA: TGTGCCAGCAGCCAAGATCCCGGCGAGCAGTACTTC
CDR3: CASSQDPGEQYF